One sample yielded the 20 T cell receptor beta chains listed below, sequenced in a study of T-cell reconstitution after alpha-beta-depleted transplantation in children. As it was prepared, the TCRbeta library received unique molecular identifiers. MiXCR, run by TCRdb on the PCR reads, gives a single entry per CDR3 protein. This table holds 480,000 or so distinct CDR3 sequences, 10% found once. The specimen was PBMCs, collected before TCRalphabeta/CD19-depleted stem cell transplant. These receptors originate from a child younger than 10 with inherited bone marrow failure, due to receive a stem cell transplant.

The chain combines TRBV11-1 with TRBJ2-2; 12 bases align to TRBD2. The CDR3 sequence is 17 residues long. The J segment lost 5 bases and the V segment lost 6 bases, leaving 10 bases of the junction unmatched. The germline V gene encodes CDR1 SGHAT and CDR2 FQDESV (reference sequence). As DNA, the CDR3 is TGTGCCAGCAGTAGGAGACTAGCGGGAGTTGCAACCGGGGAGCTGTTTTTT. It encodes CASSRRLAGVATGELFF.

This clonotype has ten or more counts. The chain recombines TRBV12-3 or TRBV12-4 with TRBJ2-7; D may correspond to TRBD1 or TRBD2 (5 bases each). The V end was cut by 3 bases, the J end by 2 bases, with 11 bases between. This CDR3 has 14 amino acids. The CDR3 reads CASSLRDVAYEQYF. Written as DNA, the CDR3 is TGTGCCAGCAGTTTGAGGGACGTGGCCTACGAGCAGTACTTC.

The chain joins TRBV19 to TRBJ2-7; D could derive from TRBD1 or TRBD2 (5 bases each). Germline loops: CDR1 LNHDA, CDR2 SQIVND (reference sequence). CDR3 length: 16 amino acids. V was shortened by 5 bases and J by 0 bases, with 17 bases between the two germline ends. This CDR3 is CASSEGLRDGSYEQYF. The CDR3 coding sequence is TGTGCCAGTAGTGAGGGTCTCCGGGACGGCTCCTACGAGCAGTACTTC.

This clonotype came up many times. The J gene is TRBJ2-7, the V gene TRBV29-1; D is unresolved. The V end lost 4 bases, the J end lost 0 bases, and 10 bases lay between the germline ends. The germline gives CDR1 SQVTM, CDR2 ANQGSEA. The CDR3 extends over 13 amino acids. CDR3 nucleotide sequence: TGCAGCGTTGTATGGCAGAGCTCCTACGAGCAGTACTTC. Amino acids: CSVVWQSSYEQYF.

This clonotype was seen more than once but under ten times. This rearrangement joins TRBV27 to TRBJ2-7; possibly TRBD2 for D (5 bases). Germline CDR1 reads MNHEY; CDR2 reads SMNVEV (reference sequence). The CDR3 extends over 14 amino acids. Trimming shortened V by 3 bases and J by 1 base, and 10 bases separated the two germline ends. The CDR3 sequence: CASSFISGSYEQYF. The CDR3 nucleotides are TGTGCCAGCAGTTTTATAAGCGGATCCTACGAGCAGTACTTC.

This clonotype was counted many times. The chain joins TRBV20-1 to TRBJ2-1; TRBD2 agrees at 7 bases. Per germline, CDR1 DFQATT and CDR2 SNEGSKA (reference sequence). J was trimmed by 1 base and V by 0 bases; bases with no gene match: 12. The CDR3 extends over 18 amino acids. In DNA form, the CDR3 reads TGCAGTGCTAGAGATTCAGTCGCTAGCGGCCATTCCTACAATGAGCAGTTCTTC. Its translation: CSARDSVASGHSYNEQFF.

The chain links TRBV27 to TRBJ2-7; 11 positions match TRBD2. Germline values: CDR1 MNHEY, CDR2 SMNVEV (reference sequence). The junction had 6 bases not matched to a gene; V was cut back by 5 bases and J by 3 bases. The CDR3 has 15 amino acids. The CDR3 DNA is TGTGCCAGCAGTGCAAGACTAGCGGGAATCTACGAGCAGTACTTC. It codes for CASSARLAGIYEQYF.

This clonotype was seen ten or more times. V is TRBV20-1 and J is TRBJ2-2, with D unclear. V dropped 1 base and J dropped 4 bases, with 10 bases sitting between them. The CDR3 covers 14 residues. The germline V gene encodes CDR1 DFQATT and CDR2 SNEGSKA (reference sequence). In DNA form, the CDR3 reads TGCAGTGCTAGAGTCCCTACTGGCACCGGGGAGCTGTTTTTT. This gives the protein CSARVPTGTGELFF.

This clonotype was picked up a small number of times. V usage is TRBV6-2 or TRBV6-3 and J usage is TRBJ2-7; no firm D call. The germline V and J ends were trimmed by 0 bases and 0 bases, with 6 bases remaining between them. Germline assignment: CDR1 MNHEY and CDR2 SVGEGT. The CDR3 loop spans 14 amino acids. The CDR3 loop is CASSYSGTSYEQYF. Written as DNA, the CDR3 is TGTGCCAGCAGTTACTCGGGCACCTCCTACGAGCAGTACTTC.

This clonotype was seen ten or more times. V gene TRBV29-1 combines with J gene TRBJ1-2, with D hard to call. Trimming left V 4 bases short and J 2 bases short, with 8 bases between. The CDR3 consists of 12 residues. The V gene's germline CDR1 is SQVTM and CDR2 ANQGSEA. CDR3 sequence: CSVVRGNYGYTF. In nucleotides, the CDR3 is TGCAGCGTTGTGCGGGGAAACTATGGCTACACCTTC.

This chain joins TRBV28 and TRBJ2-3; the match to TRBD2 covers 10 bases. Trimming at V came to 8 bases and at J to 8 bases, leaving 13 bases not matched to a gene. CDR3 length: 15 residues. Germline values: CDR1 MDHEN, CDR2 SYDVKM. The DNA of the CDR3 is TGTGCCAGCGGCTCTAGCGGGGGTCGCTGGGGTACGCAGTATTTT. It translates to CASGSSGGRWGTQYF.

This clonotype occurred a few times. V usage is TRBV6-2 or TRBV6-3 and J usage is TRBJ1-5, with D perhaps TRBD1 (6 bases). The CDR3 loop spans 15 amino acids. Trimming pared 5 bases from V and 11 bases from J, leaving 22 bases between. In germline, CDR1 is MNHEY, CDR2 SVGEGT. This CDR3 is CASSPRVGAVMSQHF. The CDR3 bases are TGTGCCAGCAGTCCTCGTGTGGGGGCGGTGATGTCCCAGCATTTT.

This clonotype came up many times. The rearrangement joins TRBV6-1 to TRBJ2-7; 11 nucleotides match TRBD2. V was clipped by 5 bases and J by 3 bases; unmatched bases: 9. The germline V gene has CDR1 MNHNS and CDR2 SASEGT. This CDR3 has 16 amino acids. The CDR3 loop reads CASSPMTSGALYEQYF. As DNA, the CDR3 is TGTGCCAGCAGTCCGATGACTAGCGGGGCCCTCTACGAGCAGTACTTC.

The CDR3 sequence: CASRGRDNEQFF. The CDR3 nucleotides read TGTGCCAGCAGGGGCAGGGACAATGAGCAGTTCTTC. The genes are TRBV2 and TRBJ2-1, with a weak D call TRBD1 (5 bases). V lost 6 bases, J lost 5 bases, and 8 bases lay in between. The CDR3 loop spans 12 amino acids. Germline assignment: CDR1 SNHLY and CDR2 FYNNEI. The full variable domain, completed using reference TRBV2 and TRBJ2-1, is EPEVTQTPSHQVTQMGQEVILRCVPISNHLYFYWYRQILGQKVEFLVSFYNNEISEKSEIFDDQFSVERPDGSNFTLKIRSTKLEDSAMYFCASRGRDNEQFFGPGTRLTVL.

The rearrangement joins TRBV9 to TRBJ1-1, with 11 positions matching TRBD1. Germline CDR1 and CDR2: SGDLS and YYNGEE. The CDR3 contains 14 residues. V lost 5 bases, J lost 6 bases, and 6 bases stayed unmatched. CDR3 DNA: TGTGCCAGCAGATCGGGACAGGGGGATGCTGAAGCTTTCTTT. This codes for CASRSGQGDAEAFF.

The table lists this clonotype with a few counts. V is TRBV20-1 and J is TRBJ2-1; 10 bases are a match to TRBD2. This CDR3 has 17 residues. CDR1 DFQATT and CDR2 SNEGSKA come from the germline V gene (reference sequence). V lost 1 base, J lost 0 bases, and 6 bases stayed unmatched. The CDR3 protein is CSARARLAGNSYNEQFF. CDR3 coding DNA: TGCAGTGCTAGAGCCAGACTAGCGGGTAACTCCTACAATGAGCAGTTCTTC.

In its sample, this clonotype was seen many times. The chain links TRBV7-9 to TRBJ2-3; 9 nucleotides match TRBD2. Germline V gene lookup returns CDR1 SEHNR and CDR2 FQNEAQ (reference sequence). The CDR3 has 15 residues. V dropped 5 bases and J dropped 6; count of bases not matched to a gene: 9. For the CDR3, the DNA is TGTGCCAGCAGCACCGGGACTAGCCCCCAGGATACGCAGTATTTT. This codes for CASSTGTSPQDTQYF.

CDR3 in amino acids: CASSPGLYRDNEQFF. The CDR3, as DNA: TGTGCCAGCAGTCCCGGACTTTACCGGGACAATGAGCAGTTCTTC. The V and J genes are TRBV12-3 or TRBV12-4 and TRBJ2-1; weak D call: TRBD2 (5 bases). The CDR3 contains 15 residues. V was cut by 5 bases and J by 5 bases, with 16 bases left in between.

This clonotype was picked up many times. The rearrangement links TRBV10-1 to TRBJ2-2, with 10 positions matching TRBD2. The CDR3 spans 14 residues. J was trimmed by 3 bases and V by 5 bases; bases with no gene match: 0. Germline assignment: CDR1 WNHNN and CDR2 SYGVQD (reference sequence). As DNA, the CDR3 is TGCGCCAGCAGTAGCGGGAGGGACACCGGGGAGCTGTTTTTT. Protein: CASSSGRDTGELFF.

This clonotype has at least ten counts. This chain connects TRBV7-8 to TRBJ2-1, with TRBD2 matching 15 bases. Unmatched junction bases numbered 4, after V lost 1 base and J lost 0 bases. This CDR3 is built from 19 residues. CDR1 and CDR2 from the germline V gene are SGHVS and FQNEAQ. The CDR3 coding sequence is TGTGCCAGCAGCTTAGTGGGACTAGCGGGAGGCCTCTCCTACAATGAGCAGTTCTTC. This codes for CASSLVGLAGGLSYNEQFF.